These 7 T cell receptor beta chains were sequenced from one sample in a study of cytomegalovirus exposure and HLA in healthy donors. TCRdb's table, derived via immunoSEQ multiplex PCR, lists solely in-frame clones and lacks some. The data show about 330,000 clones, approximately 90% seen once. The material sequenced was PBMCs. These receptor sequences come from a woman younger than 45 in good health and CMV-seropositive.

The V and J genes are TRBV15 and TRBJ1-6, with 8 bases lining up with TRBD1. The junction had 11 bases not matched to a gene; V was cut back by 6 bases and J by 7 bases. The length of the CDR3 is 16 residues. The germline gives CDR1 LNHNV, CDR2 YYDKDF (reference sequence). This chain's CDR3 is CATRGRGLGVNSPLHF. The CDR3 DNA follows: TGTGCCACCAGGGGCAGGGGGCTGGGGGTAAATTCACCCCTCCACTTT.

This sequence joins TRBV28 and TRBJ2-2; D call uncertain. Germline CDR1 reads MDHEN; CDR2 reads SYDVKM. This CDR3 region has 15 residues. V gave up 5 bases and J gave up 3 bases, with 13 bases separating them. CDR3 loop: CASSHGILDTGELFF. CDR3 nucleotide sequence: TGTGCCAGCAGTCATGGGATTCTAGACACCGGGGAGCTGTTTTTT.

The rearrangement uses TRBV9 and TRBJ2-5, with D tentatively TRBD1 or TRBD2 (5 bases each). Trimming pared 7 bases from V and 3 bases from J, leaving 16 bases between. There are 14 residues in the CDR3. The germline CDR1 and CDR2 sequences are SGDLS and YYNGEE. The CDR3 DNA is TGTGCCAGCTCCACCGGGGCGACCGAAGAGACCCAGTACTTC. It yields the protein CASSTGATEETQYF.

J is TRBJ2-3 and V is TRBV5-8; the D gene is possibly TRBD2 (7 bases). There are 17 residues in the CDR3. The germline V gene encodes CDR1 SGHTS and CDR2 YDEGEE. Trimming left V 0 bases short and J 2 bases short, with 16 bases between. CDR3 sequence reads: CASSLGGGHANTDTQYF. CDR3 sequence (DNA): TGTGCCAGCAGCTTGGGCGGGGGCCACGCTAACACAGATACGCAGTATTTT.

This chain links TRBV10-3 with TRBJ1-2; D call uncertain. Trimming left V 0 bases short and J 5 bases short, with 7 bases between. Per germline, CDR1 ENHRY and CDR2 SYGVKD. This CDR3 region has 13 residues. CDR3 nucleotides: TGTGCCATCAGTGAGTCGTATGGGTATGGCTACACCTTC. Its protein is CAISESYGYGYTF.

There are a few counts of this clone. V and J are TRBV28 and TRBJ1-2; a weak D match, TRBD1 (5 bases). V shed 5 bases and J shed 7 bases, with 8 bases lying between them. This CDR3 spans 11 amino acids. In germline, CDR1 is MDHEN, CDR2 SYDVKM. In DNA, the CDR3 is TGTGCCAGCAGTCTCACAGGTGGCTACACCTTC. As protein: CASSLTGGYTF.

The rearrangement links TRBV5-8 to TRBJ1-5; D may be TRBD1 (6 bases). The CDR3 length is 15 residues. V dropped 0 bases and J dropped 2 bases, with 9 bases sitting between them. Germline lookup yields CDR1 SGHTS and CDR2 YDEGEE. The CDR3 region has the DNA TGTGCCAGCAGCTTGGGGAACAGGGGCAATCAGCCCCAGCATTTT. This translates into CASSLGNRGNQPQHF.